The present entry profiles one T cell receptor (beta chain) with its context. Its antigen is as yet unknown. The data originate from a study of shared clonotypes between healthy human individuals. Per the original data handling: There were no quality scores in the junction-only immunoSEQ sequences, so filtering differed. The table came from immunoSEQ multiplex PCR; TCRdb's copy has only in-frame clones and leaves some out. The V and J calls and clone size come from that table; D and trimming were worked out from the DNA. The data contain more than 2 million clones, 85% to 95% of them singletons. In the naive CD8 group, cells lacked CD45RO and were positively selected for CCR7, so terminally differentiated effector memory CD45RA+ cells were left out. Every one of the donors was a Caucasian adult that lived in Nashville, Tennessee. Overall study findings and caveats: Read depth was anticipated to influence clonotype sharing among donors.

The CDR3 sequence is 12 residues long. The V and J ends lost 4 bases and 11 bases respectively, with 9 bases between them. CDR1 and CDR2 (germline): MNHEY, SMNVEV (reference sequence). The TCR comes from a man aged 18 to 29 in good health. This chain links TRBV27 with TRBJ1-6; no reliable D call. Sequencing was carried out using naive CD8+ T cells sorted from blood. The CDR3 protein is CASSYRAPPLHF. The CDR3 DNA sequence: TGTGCCAGCAGTTATCGGGCCCCACCCCTCCACTTT.